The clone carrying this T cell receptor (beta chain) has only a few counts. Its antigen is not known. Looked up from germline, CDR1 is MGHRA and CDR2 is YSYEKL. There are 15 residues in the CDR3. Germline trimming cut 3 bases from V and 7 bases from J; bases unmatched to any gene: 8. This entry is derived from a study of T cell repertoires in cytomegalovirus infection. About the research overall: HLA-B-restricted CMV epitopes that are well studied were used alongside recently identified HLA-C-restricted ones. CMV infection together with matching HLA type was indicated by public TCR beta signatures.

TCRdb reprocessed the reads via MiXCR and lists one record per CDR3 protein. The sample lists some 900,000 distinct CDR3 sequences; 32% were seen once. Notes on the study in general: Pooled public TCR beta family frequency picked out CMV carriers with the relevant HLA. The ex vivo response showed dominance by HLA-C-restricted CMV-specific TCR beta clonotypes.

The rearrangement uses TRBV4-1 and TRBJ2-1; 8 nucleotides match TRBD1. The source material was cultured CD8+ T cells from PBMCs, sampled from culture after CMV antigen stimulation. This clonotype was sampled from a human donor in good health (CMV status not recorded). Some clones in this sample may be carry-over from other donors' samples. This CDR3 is CASSHNSQGGNEQFF. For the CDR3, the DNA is TGCGCCAGCAGCCACAATTCACAGGGGGGAAATGAGCAGTTCTTC.